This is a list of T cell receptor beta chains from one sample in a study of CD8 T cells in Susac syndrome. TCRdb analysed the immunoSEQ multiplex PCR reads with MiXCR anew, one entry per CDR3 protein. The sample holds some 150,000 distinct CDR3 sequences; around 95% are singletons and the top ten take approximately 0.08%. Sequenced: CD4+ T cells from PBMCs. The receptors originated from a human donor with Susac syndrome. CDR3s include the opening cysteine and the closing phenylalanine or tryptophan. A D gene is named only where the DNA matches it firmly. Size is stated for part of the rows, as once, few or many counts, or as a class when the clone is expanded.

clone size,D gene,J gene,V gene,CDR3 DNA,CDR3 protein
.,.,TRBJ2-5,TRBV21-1,TGTGCCAGCAGCAAAGTACTACCAATAGGGAAAGAGACCCAGTACTTC,CASSKVLPIGKETQYF
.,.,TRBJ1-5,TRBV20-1,TGCAGTGCCAGACCGGGACCCCAACTTGAGCCCCAGCATTTT,CSARPGPQLEPQHF
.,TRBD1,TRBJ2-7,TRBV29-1,TGCAGCGCTAGCCCCGGGACAGGTATCTACGAGCAGTACTTC,CSASPGTGIYEQYF
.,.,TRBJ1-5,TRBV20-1,TGCAGTGCTAGAGATGTAGGGGAGGGCAATCAGCCCCAGCATTTT,CSARDVGEGNQPQHF
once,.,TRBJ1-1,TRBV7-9,TGTGCCAGCACCCAAACTGGCCAACCTGGGGCTTTCTTT,CASTQTGQPGAFF
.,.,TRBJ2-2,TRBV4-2,TGTGCCAGCAGCCAAGAGCCCCCTAACAGAGCTACCGGGGAGCTGTTTTTT,CASSQEPPNRATGELFF
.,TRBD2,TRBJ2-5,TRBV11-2,TGTGCCAGCAGCTTAGGGGGGTCGACTAGCGAAGAGACCCAGTACTTC,CASSLGGSTSEETQYF
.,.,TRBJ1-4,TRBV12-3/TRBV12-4,TGTGCCAGCAGTTTAGCGGCCAGGGGTGGAAAACTGTTTTTT,CASSLAARGGKLFF
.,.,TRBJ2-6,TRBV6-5,TGTGCCAGCAGTTACTCCTCGACAGTTGAACACTCTGGGGCCAACGTCCTGACTTTC,CASSYSSTVEHSGANVLTF
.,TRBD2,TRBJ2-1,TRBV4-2,TGTGCCAGCAGCCAACCCAATGGACTAGTGGACAATGAGCAGTTCTTC,CASSQPNGLVDNEQFF
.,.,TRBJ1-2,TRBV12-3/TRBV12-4,TGTGCCAGCAGCCCCGGGCAGAGGTCTGGCTACACCTTC,CASSPGQRSGYTF
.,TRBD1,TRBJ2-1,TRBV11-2,TGTGCCAGCAGCGGAACGACAGGGCTTGAGCAGTTCTTC,CASSGTTGLEQFF
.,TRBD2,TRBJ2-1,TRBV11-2,TGTGCCAGCACCATGGGACTAGTCGGCAATGAGCAGTTCTTC,CASTMGLVGNEQFF
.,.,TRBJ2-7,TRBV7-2,TGTGCCAGCAGCCTCGGACCAGGACCGTACGAGCAGTACTTC,CASSLGPGPYEQYF
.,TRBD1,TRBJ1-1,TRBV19,TGTGCCAGTAGAACCGGGACAGACAACACTGAAGCTTTCTTT,CASRTGTDNTEAFF
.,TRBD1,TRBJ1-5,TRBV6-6,TGTGCCAGCAGTTACTGGCGGGACAGAATCAATCAGCCCCAGCATTTT,CASSYWRDRINQPQHF
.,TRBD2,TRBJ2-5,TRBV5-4,TGTGCCAGCAGCCTCTCGATGCGGGAGGGGGGGACCCAGTACTTC,CASSLSMREGGTQYF
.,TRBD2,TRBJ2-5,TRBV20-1,TGCAGTGCTGACCCCCGACTAGCGGGAGTGAGGGAGACCCAGTACTTC,CSADPRLAGVRETQYF
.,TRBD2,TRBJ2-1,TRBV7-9,TGTGCCAGCAGCTTACTAGCGGGAGGGCCGTGGCGGAATGAGCAGTTCTTC,CASSLLAGGPWRNEQFF
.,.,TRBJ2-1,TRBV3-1,TGTGCCAGCAGCCAAGATCGGACATGGAGCAATGAGCAGTTCTTC,CASSQDRTWSNEQFF
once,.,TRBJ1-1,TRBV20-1,TGCAGTGCTAGAGAATCCCGGGTAATCCGCACTGAAGCTTTCTTT,CSARESRVIRTEAFF
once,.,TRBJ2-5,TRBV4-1,TGCGCCAGCAGCCAAGCGGGAGTCGGAGAGACCCAGTACTTC,CASSQAGVGETQYF
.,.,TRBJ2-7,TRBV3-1,TGTGCCAGCAGCCGTTATCGGGGCAAGGGCTACGAGCAGTACTTC,CASSRYRGKGYEQYF
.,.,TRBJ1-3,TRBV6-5,TGTGCCAGCAGTTACGGATTTCTCTCTGGAAACACCATATATTTT,CASSYGFLSGNTIYF
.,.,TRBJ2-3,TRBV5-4,TGTGCCAGCAGCGACGGAGGATTGCGGAGCACAGATACGCAGTATTTT,CASSDGGLRSTDTQYF
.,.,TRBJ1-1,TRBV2,TGTGCCAGCCTCGCGGGATACACTGAAGCTTTCTTT,CASLAGYTEAFF
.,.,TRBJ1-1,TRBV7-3,TGTGCCAGCAGCAGAGGGCTACTGAACACTGAAGCTTTCTTT,CASSRGLLNTEAFF
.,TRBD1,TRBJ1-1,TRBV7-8,TGTGCCAGCAGTTTACCCCGTTTTGACAGGGAAACTGAAGCTTTCTTT,CASSLPRFDRETEAFF
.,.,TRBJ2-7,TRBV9,TGTGCCAGCAGCGTAGCTCCGACAGGCTCCTACGAGCAGTACTTC,CASSVAPTGSYEQYF